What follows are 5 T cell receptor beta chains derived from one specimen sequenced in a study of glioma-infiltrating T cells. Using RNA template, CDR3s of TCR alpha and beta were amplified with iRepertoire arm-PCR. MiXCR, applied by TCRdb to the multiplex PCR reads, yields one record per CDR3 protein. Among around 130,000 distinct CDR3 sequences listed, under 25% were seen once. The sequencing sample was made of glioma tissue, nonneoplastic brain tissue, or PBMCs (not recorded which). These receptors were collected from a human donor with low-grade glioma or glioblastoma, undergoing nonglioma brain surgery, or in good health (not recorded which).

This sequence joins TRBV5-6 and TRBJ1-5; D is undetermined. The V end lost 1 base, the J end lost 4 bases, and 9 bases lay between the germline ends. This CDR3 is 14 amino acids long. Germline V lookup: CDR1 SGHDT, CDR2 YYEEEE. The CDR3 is CASSLSWANQPQHF. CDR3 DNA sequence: TGTGCCAGCAGCTTGAGTTGGGCAAATCAGCCCCAGCATTTT.

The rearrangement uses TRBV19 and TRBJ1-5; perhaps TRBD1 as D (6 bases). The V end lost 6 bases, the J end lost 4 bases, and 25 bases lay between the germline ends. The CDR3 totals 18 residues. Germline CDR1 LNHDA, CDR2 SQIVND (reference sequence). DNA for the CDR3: TGTGCCAGTAGGGACCCGGGACACCCCACGGCGAGAAATCAGCCCCAGCATTTT. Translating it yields CASRDPGHPTARNQPQHF.

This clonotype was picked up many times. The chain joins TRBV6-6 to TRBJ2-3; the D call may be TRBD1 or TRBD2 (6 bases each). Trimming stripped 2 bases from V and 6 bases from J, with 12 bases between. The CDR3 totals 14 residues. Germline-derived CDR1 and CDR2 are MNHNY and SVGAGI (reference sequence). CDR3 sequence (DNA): TGTGCCAGCAGTTACGAGCAGGGGAGGGATACGCAGTATTTT. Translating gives CASSYEQGRDTQYF.

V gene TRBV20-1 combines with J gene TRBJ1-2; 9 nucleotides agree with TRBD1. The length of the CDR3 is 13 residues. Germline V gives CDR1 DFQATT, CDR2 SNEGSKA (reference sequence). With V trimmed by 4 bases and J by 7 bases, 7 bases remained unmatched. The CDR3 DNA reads TGCAGTGCTAATGACAGGGGGGTGGGTGGCTACACCTTC. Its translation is CSANDRGVGGYTF.

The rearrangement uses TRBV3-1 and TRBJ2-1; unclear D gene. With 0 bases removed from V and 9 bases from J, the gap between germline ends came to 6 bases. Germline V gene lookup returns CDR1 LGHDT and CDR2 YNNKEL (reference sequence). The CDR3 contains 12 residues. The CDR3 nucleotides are TGTGCCAGCAGCCAAGATGTCGGTGAGCAGTTCTTC. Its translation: CASSQDVGEQFF.